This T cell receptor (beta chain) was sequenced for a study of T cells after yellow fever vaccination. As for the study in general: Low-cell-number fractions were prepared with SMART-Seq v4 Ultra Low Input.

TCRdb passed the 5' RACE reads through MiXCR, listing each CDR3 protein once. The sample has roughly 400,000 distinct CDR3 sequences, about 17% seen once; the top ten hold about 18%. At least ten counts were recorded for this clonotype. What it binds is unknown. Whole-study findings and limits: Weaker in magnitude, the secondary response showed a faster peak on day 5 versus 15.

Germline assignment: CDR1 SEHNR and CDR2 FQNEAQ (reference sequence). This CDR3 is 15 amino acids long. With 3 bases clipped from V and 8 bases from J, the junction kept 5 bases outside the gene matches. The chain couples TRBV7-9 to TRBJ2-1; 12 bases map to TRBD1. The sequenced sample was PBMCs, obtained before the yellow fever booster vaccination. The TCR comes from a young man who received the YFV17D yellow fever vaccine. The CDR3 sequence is CASSFWDRGLDEQFF. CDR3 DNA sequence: TGTGCCAGCAGCTTTTGGGACAGGGGGCTCGATGAGCAGTTCTTC.